This T cell receptor beta chain was recovered during a study of siplizumab effects on memory and regulatory T cells. General study points: Naive T cells looked more diverse than memory cells and looked like major alloresponse contributors.

Regarding this clone: Its antigen is undetermined.

Clones were read by immunoSEQ multiplex PCR, and TCRdb kept only the in-frame ones, dropping some. Of roughly 60,000 clones listed, 85% to 95% are singletons. This CDR3 contains 15 residues. Looked up from germline, CDR1 is SGDLS and CDR2 is YYNGEE. Unmatched junction bases numbered 7, after V lost 4 bases and J lost 4 bases. The TCR comes from a human donor in good health. V and J are TRBV9 and TRBJ1-1; 10 bases are shared with TRBD1. The specimen sequenced was CD8+ T cells sorted from blood. Here the CDR3 reads CASSIQTGGFTEAFF. The CDR3 bases are TGTGCCAGCAGCATCCAGACAGGGGGCTTCACTGAAGCTTTCTTT.